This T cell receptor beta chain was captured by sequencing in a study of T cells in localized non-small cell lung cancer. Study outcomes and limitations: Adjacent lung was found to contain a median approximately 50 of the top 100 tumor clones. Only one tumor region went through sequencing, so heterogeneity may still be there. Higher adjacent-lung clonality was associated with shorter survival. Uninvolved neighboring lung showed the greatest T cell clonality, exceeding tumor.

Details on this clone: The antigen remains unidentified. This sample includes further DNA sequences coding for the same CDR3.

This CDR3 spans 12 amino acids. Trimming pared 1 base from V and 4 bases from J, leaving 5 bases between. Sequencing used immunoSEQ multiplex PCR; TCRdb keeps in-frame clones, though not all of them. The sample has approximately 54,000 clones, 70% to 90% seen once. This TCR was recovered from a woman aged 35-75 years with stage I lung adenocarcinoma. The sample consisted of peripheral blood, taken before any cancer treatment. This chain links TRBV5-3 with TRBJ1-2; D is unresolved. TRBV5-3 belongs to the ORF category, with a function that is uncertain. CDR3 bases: TGTGCCAGAAGCTTGTCGGGCTATGGCTACACCTTC. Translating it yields CARSLSGYGYTF.